The rows below give T cell receptor beta chains drawn from one sample of a study of T cell therapy after organ transplantation. The method was immunoSEQ multiplex PCR; TCRdb's version includes in-frame clones alone and lacks a portion of them. The sample holds some 48,000 clones, 85% to 95% seen once. These receptors' antigens are unknown. The sample consisted of CD8+ T cells from blood, taken before autologous CMV-specific T cell therapy. The receptors were sampled from a human patient who had received a solid organ transplant and had CMV disease. CDR3s include the opening cysteine and the closing phenylalanine or tryptophan. D genes are given only for firm matches. Expanded clones get a size class; other rows say once, few or many, or leave the size out.

clone_size	cdr3_length	v_call	d_call	j_call	cdr3_nt	cdr3_aa
once	14	TRBV2	TRBD2	TRBJ2-7	TGTGCCAGCGGGGTTAGCGGGAGCTCCTACGAGCAGTACTTC	CASGVSGSSYEQYF
NA	16	TRBV13	NA	TRBJ1-1	TGTGCCAGCAGCTTAGGGGCAGGGTGGGGGGACACTGAAGCTTTCTTT	CASSLGAGWGDTEAFF
NA	13	TRBV6-5	NA	TRBJ1-2	TGTGCCAGCACCCTACAGGGAGGCTATGGCTACACCTTC	CASTLQGGYGYTF
NA	14	TRBV19	TRBD1	TRBJ2-7	TGTGCCAGTAGTCCCGGGACAGGGGGCTACGAGCAGTACTTC	CASSPGTGGYEQYF
NA	17	TRBV7-3	NA	TRBJ2-2	TGTGCCAGCAGCCTCCGGGCAGCACTACGGAACACCGGGGAGCTGTTTTTT	CASSLRAALRNTGELFF
NA	15	TRBV9	NA	TRBJ2-2	TGTGCCAGCAGTGCCGCATTTAGCAACACCGGGGAGCTGTTTTTT	CASSAAFSNTGELFF
NA	14	TRBV19	NA	TRBJ2-1	TGTGCCAGTAGTATAGACAGGTCCTACAATGAGCAGTTCTTC	CASSIDRSYNEQFF
NA	13	TRBV6-1	NA	TRBJ2-7	TGTGCCAGCAGTGAAGGGACGACGCGTGAGCAGTACTTC	CASSEGTTREQYF
NA	16	TRBV7-9	NA	TRBJ1-3	TGTGCCAGCAGCATGGACATCGAGTTATCTGGAAACACCATATATTTT	CASSMDIELSGNTIYF
NA	18	TRBV7-9	TRBD2	TRBJ2-7	TGTGCCAGCAGCTTAGATTGGGTGGGGAGGGGAGGCTCCTACGAGCAGTACTTC	CASSLDWVGRGGSYEQYF
NA	13	TRBV15	NA	TRBJ2-1	TGTGCCACCAGCAGTAACCAGGGCAGTGAGCAGTTCTTC	CATSSNQGSEQFF
few	12	TRBV7-9	NA	TRBJ1-1	TGTGCCAGCAGCTCCCGGAACACTGAAGCTTTCTTT	CASSSRNTEAFF
medium-sized	15	TRBV19	TRBD1	TRBJ1-5	TGTGCCAGTAGTATCGGGTACAGGGGGAATCAGCCCCAGCATTTT	CASSIGYRGNQPQHF
NA	14	TRBV6-5	NA	TRBJ1-2	TGTGCCAGCAGTATACAGGGTGTAGGGTATGGCTACACCTTC	CASSIQGVGYGYTF
NA	14	TRBV27	NA	TRBJ2-1	TGTGCCAGCAGTTACCCTGGCCAATACAATGAGCAGTTCTTC	CASSYPGQYNEQFF
NA	15	TRBV6-1	TRBD2	TRBJ2-2	TGTGTCAGCAGTGAACTAGCGGGGGACACCGGGGAGCTGTTTTTT	CVSSELAGDTGELFF
once	14	TRBV9	TRBD1	TRBJ2-1	TGTGCCAGCAGCGCCTTACAGGGGGGCAATGAGCAGTTCTTC	CASSALQGGNEQFF
NA	16	TRBV5-8	TRBD2	TRBJ2-1	TGTGCCAGCAGCTTGTCAGCGGGGGCCCCCTACAATGAGCAGTTCTTC	CASSLSAGAPYNEQFF
NA	14	TRBV9	NA	TRBJ1-1	TGTGCCAGCAGCGTAGAGGCAGGGAACACTGAAGCTTTCTTT	CASSVEAGNTEAFF
NA	15	TRBV27	NA	TRBJ2-7	TGTGCCAGCAAGCAACACGAGGGACGATATTCCGGGCAGTACTTC	CASKQHEGRYSGQYF
NA	14	TRBV7-6	NA	TRBJ2-3	TGTGCCAGCAGCTACAGGGACCGCACAGATACGCAGTATTTT	CASSYRDRTDTQYF
NA	15	TRBV9	TRBD2	TRBJ2-7	TGTGCCAGCAGCGTAGAGGGGACTAACTCCTACGAGCAGTACTTC	CASSVEGTNSYEQYF
NA	14	TRBV6-9	NA	TRBJ2-1	TGTGCCAGCAGTTACGGGCCTTCATACAATGAGCAGTTCTTC	CASSYGPSYNEQFF
NA	19	TRBV5-6	TRBD2	TRBJ2-7	TGTGCCAGCAGCTTGTTGAGGACTAGCGGGATTGGGAGCCCGTACGAGCAGTACTTC	CASSLLRTSGIGSPYEQYF